The clone carrying this TCR beta chain came up a few times. The target antigen is unknown. V was cut by 2 bases and J by 9 bases, with 22 bases left in between. The germline V gene encodes CDR1 MNHEY and CDR2 SVGEGT. This CDR3 is built from 16 residues. Time point noted: newly diagnosed GD, antithyroid drugs for less than 3 months. Extracted PBMC RNA gave rise to the TCR library. The authors built TCR beta libraries using iRepertoire HTBI primers and Arm-PCR of CDR3 regions. A single record per CDR3 protein comes from TCRdb applying MiXCR to the multiplex PCR reads. The repertoire holds a few hundred thousand distinct CDR3 sequences, with over 15% as singletons. The sample belongs to a study of regulatory T cells in long-lasting Graves disease. Study findings and constraints: Patients with persistent disease showed a bias toward TRBV28, TRBJ1-2 and TRBJ2-5.

This same sample was also part of a study on T cells in Graves' hyperthyroidism and ophthalmopathy. Per that study: Stable hyperthyroidism: no ophthalmopathy progression over 18 months of follow-up. Exclusion criteria comprised uncontrolled infection, other autoimmune disease, pregnancy or lactation.

The chain recombines TRBV6-2 or TRBV6-3 with TRBJ1-1, with a weak D call TRBD1 (5 bases). The material was peripheral blood mononuclear cells (PBMCs), obtained at new diagnosis, from a patient treated with antithyroid drugs. The source is a man between 40 and 49 years old with Graves disease. The CDR3 DNA sequence: TGTGCCAGCAGTTACGCAGGGAGGCGCGTTACTCTGAAAGCTTTCTTT. Protein sequence: CASSYAGRRVTLKAFF.